Listed below are T cell receptor beta chains from one sample, sequenced in a study of blood T cell repertoires in COVID-19. Assay: immunoSEQ multiplex PCR; the TCRdb copy retains only in-frame clones and omits some. This sample has 60,000 to 70,000 clones, with around 76% found just once. The sequenced material came from peripheral blood. The receptors stem from an elderly woman with acute or convalescent COVID-19. Each CDR3 is given with its conserved first and last residue. D genes are given only for firm matches. The listing skips clone size in some rows; elsewhere it reads once, few, many or a size class.

TRBV5-4	NA	NA	TRBJ1-2	CASSSGHLYGYTF	TGTGCCAGCAGCTCCGGACACCTCTATGGCTACACCTTC
TRBV11-2	NA	NA	TRBJ2-6	CASSRLGVANVLTF	TGTGCCAGCAGCCGGCTCGGGGTAGCCAACGTCCTGACTTTC
TRBV10-2	TRBD1	NA	TRBJ1-1	CASSAQGAFGTEAFF	TGCGCCAGCAGTGCTCAGGGGGCGTTTGGGACTGAAGCTTTCTTT
TRBV5-1	TRBD2	NA	TRBJ2-5	CASSLRPLAGGPGETQYF	TGCGCCAGCAGCTTGAGACCCTTAGCGGGAGGGCCGGGGGAGACCCAGTACTTC
TRBV5-1	NA	NA	TRBJ2-2	CASSPQPYSLLDLFF	TGCGCCAGCAGCCCCCAACCTTACAGCTTACTTGACCTGTTTTTT
TRBV15	NA	NA	TRBJ2-7	CATSGTGSRVEQYF	TGTGCCACCAGCGGTACCGGGTCCCGGGTCGAGCAGTACTTC
TRBV30	NA	NA	TRBJ2-7	CAWSPDKDYEQYF	TGTGCCTGGAGTCCGGACAAGGACTACGAGCAGTACTTC
TRBV28	NA	few	TRBJ1-4	CASRGRENEKLFF	TGTGCCTCTAGGGGACGGGAGAATGAAAAACTGTTTTTT
TRBV10-3	NA	NA	TRBJ1-5	CAISESNGGRSPQHF	TGTGCCATCAGTGAGTCGAACGGGGGAAGGTCGCCCCAGCATTTT
TRBV4-1	NA	NA	TRBJ2-7	CASSHPGYEQYF	TGCGCCAGCAGCCACCCGGGGTACGAGCAGTACTTC
TRBV28	TRBD1	once	TRBJ1-4	CASSLDRVEKLFF	TGTGCCAGCAGTTTGGACAGGGTTGAAAAACTGTTTTTT
TRBV5-5	NA	NA	TRBJ2-5	CASSWRILPQETQYF	TGTGCCAGCAGCTGGAGAATACTCCCCCAAGAGACCCAGTACTTC
TRBV4-3	TRBD2	NA	TRBJ2-1	CASSPGLAGYNEQFF	TGCGCCAGCAGCCCAGGACTAGCGGGTTACAATGAGCAGTTCTTC
TRBV7-2	TRBD2	NA	TRBJ2-7	CASSPTAGRIYEQYF	TGTGCCAGCAGCCCAACAGCGGGAAGAATCTACGAGCAGTACTTC
TRBV9	NA	NA	TRBJ2-7	CASSAEVHVTGEQYF	TGTGCCAGCAGCGCCGAGGTCCACGTGACCGGCGAGCAGTACTTC
TRBV10-3	NA	NA	TRBJ1-2	CAISDSTGTGGYTF	TGTGCCATCAGTGATAGTACAGGAACAGGTGGCTACACCTTC
TRBV7-2	NA	NA	TRBJ2-1	CASSLVFGGNEQFF	TGTGCCAGCAGCTTAGTTTTTGGGGGGAATGAGCAGTTCTTC
TRBV5-5	NA	NA	TRBJ1-3	CASSLNPGGSGNTIYF	TGTGCCAGCAGCTTGAACCCGGGGGGATCTGGAAACACCATATATTTT
TRBV5-8	TRBD1	many	TRBJ2-4	CASSLGYRGAKNIQYF	TGTGCCAGCAGCTTGGGGTACAGGGGCGCCAAAAACATTCAGTACTTC
TRBV29-1	TRBD1	NA	TRBJ2-7	CSVEARRQGGYEQYF	TGCAGCGTTGAGGCCCGGAGACAGGGGGGCTACGAGCAGTACTTC
TRBV19	TRBD1	NA	TRBJ2-5	CASTKTGQYQETQYF	TGTGCCAGTACCAAAACGGGACAGTACCAAGAGACCCAGTACTTC
TRBV28	TRBD2	NA	TRBJ2-5	CASSLYGGGKTQYF	TGTGCCAGCAGCCTTTATGGGGGGGGGAAGACCCAGTACTTC
TRBV7-9	TRBD2	NA	TRBJ2-1	CASRSGLEYDEQFF	TGTGCCAGCAGATCTGGACTAGAATACGATGAGCAGTTCTTC
TRBV30	NA	NA	TRBJ1-5	CAWSPTLDRGWGPQHF	TGTGCCTGGAGTCCAACCTTAGACCGGGGTTGGGGGCCCCAGCATTTT
TRBV5-1	TRBD1	NA	TRBJ1-2	CASSLQGADYGYTF	TGCGCCAGCAGCTTGCAGGGGGCGGACTATGGCTACACCTTC
TRBV7-8	NA	once	TRBJ2-7	CASSLKGVATSEQYF	TGTGCCAGCAGCTTAAAGGGGGTGGCTACTTCCGAGCAGTACTTC
TRBV5-4	TRBD1	NA	TRBJ2-1	CASSARDRGGDEQFF	TGTGCCAGCAGCGCCCGGGACAGGGGTGGGGATGAGCAGTTCTTC
TRBV5-5	NA	NA	TRBJ1-5	CASSTGGGNNQPQHF	TGTGCCAGCAGCACGGGAGGGGGAAACAATCAGCCCCAGCATTTT
TRBV29-1	TRBD1	NA	TRBJ2-5	CSVARGPMETQYF	TGCAGCGTTGCGAGGGGGCCGATGGAGACCCAGTACTTC
TRBV9	TRBD2	NA	TRBJ2-3	CASSVATSGSSDTQYF	TGTGCCAGCAGCGTAGCGACTAGCGGGAGTTCAGATACGCAGTATTTT
TRBV13	TRBD2	NA	TRBJ2-6	CASSFSSGVFSGANVLTF	TGTGCCAGCAGCTTTAGTAGCGGGGTCTTCTCTGGGGCCAACGTCCTGACTTTC
TRBV7-2	NA	NA	TRBJ2-5	CASSLRWAGQETQYF	TGTGCCAGCAGCTTAAGGTGGGCAGGCCAAGAGACCCAGTACTTC